This T cell receptor (beta chain) was recorded in a study of CD4+ T cells in melanoma. Study-wide findings and caveats: Neoantigen-specific CD4+ T cells in melanoma reportedly had diverse differentiation states. CD8+ T cell, macrophage and B cell function reportedly correlated with neoantigen-specific CD4+ T cells.

In the case of this clone: The antigen remains unidentified.

Trimming shortened V by 3 bases and J by 6 bases, and 14 bases separated the two germline ends. The CDR3 covers 14 residues. Germline V gene sequence: CDR1 KGHSH, CDR2 LQKENI. This table comes from immunoSEQ multiplex PCR, and its TCRdb copy is limited to in-frame clones, with some not included. Among about 140,000 clones listed, about 93% were seen once. The sequence derives from a human donor with melanoma. The chain links TRBV18 to TRBJ1-1; the D is unclear. The CDR3 is CASSPNLEGPEAFF. For the CDR3, the DNA is TGTGCCAGCTCACCGAATTTAGAAGGACCTGAAGCTTTCTTT.